The entry below describes one TCR beta chain. Using immunoSEQ multiplex PCR, the repertoire was profiled, and TCRdb retains in-frame clones only, with some absent. The sample lists 220,000 or so clones; roughly 85% were seen once. This sample is part of a study of cytomegalovirus exposure and HLA in healthy donors. V gave up 1 base and J gave up 4 bases, with 7 bases separating them. Per the germline V gene, CDR1 is SGHNT and CDR2 is YENEEA. This CDR3 region has 13 residues. The origin of this receptor is a woman under 30 in good health and CMV-seronegative. V usage is TRBV11-3 and J usage is TRBJ2-5; D is undetermined. The source material was PBMCs. The CDR3 is CASSLGWAETQYF. The CDR3 coding sequence is TGTGCCAGCAGCTTAGGATGGGCAGAGACCCAGTACTTC.